The 22 T cell receptor beta chains below all came from one sample that was sequenced in a study of cytomegalovirus exposure and HLA in healthy donors. The PCR used 60 Vbeta and 13 Jbeta primers. Data came from immunoSEQ multiplex PCR; TCRdb stores just in-frame clones and leaves some out. The data contain some 160,000 clones, roughly 80% of them seen just once; the ten biggest clones take up nearly 3.5%. Sequenced material: PBMCs. These receptors were obtained from a male donor in good health and CMV-seronegative.

The chain has TRBV27 and TRBJ1-5; D remains unclear. V lost 2 bases and J 7 bases, leaving 9 bases between the germline ends. Germline CDR1 and CDR2: MNHEY and SMNVEV (reference sequence). The CDR3 runs 13 residues. CDR3: CASSLAARQPQHF. For the CDR3, the DNA is TGTGCCAGCAGTTTAGCAGCGAGGCAGCCCCAGCATTTT.

This chain connects TRBV5-4 to TRBJ1-5; 8 bases agree with TRBD1. With V trimmed by 0 bases and J by 3 bases, 2 bases remained unmatched. From germline, CDR1 is SGHNT and CDR2 YYREEE (reference sequence). There are 15 residues in the CDR3. CDR3 loop: CASSLGTGINQPQHF. In DNA form, the CDR3 reads TGTGCCAGCAGCTTGGGGACAGGGATCAATCAGCCCCAGCATTTT.

The V call is TRBV7-2, the J call TRBJ1-1, with TRBD1 matching 7 bases. V was pared by 6 bases and J by 6 bases, with 13 bases of the junction left unmatched. CDR1 SGHTA and CDR2 FQGNSA come from the germline V gene. This CDR3 region has 15 residues. CDR3 nucleotide sequence: TGTGCCAGCAGTTTGAGCAGGGGGTTAGAATCTGAAGCTTTCTTT. This gives the protein CASSLSRGLESEAFF.

The chain uses TRBV19 and TRBJ2-7; 9 bases map to TRBD1. Per germline, CDR1 LNHDA and CDR2 SQIVND (reference sequence). Trimming at V came to 6 bases and at J to 4 bases, leaving 7 bases not matched to a gene. The CDR3 extends over 14 amino acids. The CDR3 here is CASSPGTGLYEQYF. CDR3 nucleotides: TGTGCCAGTAGCCCCGGGACAGGGTTGTACGAGCAGTACTTC.

The chain has TRBV5-6 and TRBJ2-1; 13 bases are shared with TRBD2. The V gene end was trimmed by 4 bases and the J gene end by 5 bases; junction bases not matched to a gene: 3. Germline assignment: CDR1 SGHDT and CDR2 YYEEEE. CDR3 length equals 15 residues. The CDR3 protein is CASSTGTSGNNEQFF. The CDR3 region has the DNA TGTGCCAGCAGCACCGGGACTAGCGGGAACAATGAGCAGTTCTTC.

This clone was seen only once. The CDR3 coding sequence is TGTGCCAGCAGTGGGGGGACAGTTGAGCAGTTCTTC. Translating gives CASSGGTVEQFF. The chain links TRBV6-1 to TRBJ2-1; 7 bases line up with TRBD1. The trim removed 4 bases at V and 9 bases at J, leaving 3 bases unmatched. CDR1 is MNHNS and CDR2 is SASEGT in the germline V gene. This CDR3 spans 12 amino acids.

The rearrangement joins TRBV15 to TRBJ2-1; a possible D gene is TRBD1 (6 bases). Germline V gene sequence: CDR1 LNHNV, CDR2 YYDKDF (reference sequence). V gave up 3 bases and J gave up 2 bases, with 14 bases separating them. This CDR3 region has 16 residues. CDR3 DNA sequence: TGTGCCACCAGCAGGGGGAAGGGGGTGGCCTACAATGAGCAGTTCTTC. Residues: CATSRGKGVAYNEQFF.

This chain uses TRBV11-3 with TRBJ1-1; 9 nucleotides agree with TRBD1. Looked up from germline, CDR1 is SGHNT and CDR2 is YENEEA. The CDR3 contains 15 residues. Unmatched junction bases numbered 8, after V lost 5 bases and J lost 4 bases. CDR3 amino acids: CASSDEQGAVTEAFF. The CDR3 coding sequence is TGTGCCAGCAGCGATGAACAGGGGGCGGTCACTGAAGCTTTCTTT.

The genes are TRBV14 and TRBJ2-2, with D possibly being TRBD1 (5 bases). This CDR3 is 16 amino acids long. The V and J ends lost 1 base and 8 bases respectively, with 17 bases between them. The germline V gene has CDR1 SGHDN and CDR2 FVKESK. CDR3 loop: CASSQARGPIPGELFF. For the CDR3, the DNA is TGTGCCAGCAGCCAAGCTAGGGGTCCGATACCTGGGGAGCTGTTTTTT.

This clone appeared once. The V and J genes are TRBV4-2 and TRBJ2-7, with TRBD1 matching over 7 bases. V lost 3 bases and J lost 4; bases outside the gene matches: 6. CDR3 length equals 14 residues. Germline CDR1 LGHNA, CDR2 YNFKEQ. CDR3: CASSQGTGEYEQYF. As DNA, the CDR3 is TGTGCCAGCAGCCAGGGAACAGGGGAGTACGAGCAGTACTTC.

This rearrangement joins TRBV10-3 to TRBJ1-1, with 7 bases fitting TRBD1. After removal of 2 bases from V and 4 bases from J, the junction contained 7 bases not matched to a gene. CDR1 is ENHRY and CDR2 is SYGVKD in the germline V gene. The CDR3 is 15 residues long. The CDR3 here is CAISELDREGTEAFF. CDR3 DNA sequence: TGTGCCATCAGTGAGCTAGACAGGGAAGGCACTGAAGCTTTCTTT.

On this clone: The junction does not match germline at one end; this may be a read error. This chain uses TRBV5-5 with TRBJ1-1; TRBD1 agrees at 7 bases. The germline CDR1 and CDR2 sequences are SGHKS and YYEKEE (reference sequence). The CDR3 spans 13 residues. CDR3 nucleotides: TGTGCCAGCTGCTTCAACAGGGGCACTGAAGCTTTCTTT. It is translated as CASCFNRGTEAFF.

V usage is TRBV7-6 and J usage is TRBJ2-7, with unresolved D. Between the trimmed V and J ends, which lost 1 base and 2 bases, there was a span of 12 bases. Germline loops: CDR1 SGHVS, CDR2 FNYEAQ. The CDR3 is 15 residues long. The CDR3 reads CASSLVGWFTYEQYF. CDR3 nucleotide sequence: TGTGCCAGCAGCTTAGTGGGCTGGTTTACCTACGAGCAGTACTTC. The full variable domain, rest sourced from reference TRBV7-6 and TRBJ2-7, is GAGVSQSPRYKVTKRGQDVALRCDPISGHVSLYWYRQALGQGPEFLTYFNYEAQQDKSGLPNDRFSAERPEGSISTLTIQRTEQRDSAMYRCASSLVGWFTYEQYFGPGTRLTVT.

This chain connects TRBV7-9 to TRBJ2-3, with a possible D match to TRBD2 (6 bases). From germline, CDR1 is SEHNR and CDR2 FQNEAQ (reference sequence). This CDR3 has 14 residues. Trimming shortened V by 4 bases and J by 2 bases, and 10 bases separated the two germline ends. CDR3 coding DNA: TGTGCCAGCAGCTCCCGGGACTTCACAGATACGCAGTATTTT. Residues: CASSSRDFTDTQYF.

This chain links TRBV7-2 with TRBJ2-3; the D gene is possibly TRBD2 (5 bases). From germline, CDR1 is SGHTA and CDR2 FQGNSA. CDR3 length: 14 amino acids. With 3 bases removed from V and 3 bases from J, the gap between germline ends came to 10 bases. CDR3 coding DNA: TGTGCCAGCAGCTTGGGAGTAGGGACAGATACGCAGTATTTT. Translated: CASSLGVGTDTQYF.

The chain recombines TRBV5-6 with TRBJ1-1; maybe TRBD1 (6 bases). Between the trimmed V and J ends, which lost 4 bases and 11 bases, there was a span of 18 bases. The CDR3 is made up of 13 amino acids. Germline assignment: CDR1 SGHDT and CDR2 YYEEEE. The CDR3 loop reads CASSVLTGRDAFF. In nucleotides, the CDR3 is TGTGCCAGCAGCGTCCTGACAGGCAGGGATGCTTTCTTT.

The count of this clone is one. The rearrangement joins TRBV6-5 to TRBJ2-6; a possible D gene is TRBD1 (5 bases). The CDR3 totals 15 residues. The V gene lost 4 bases and the J gene lost 2 bases, with 9 bases spanning the gap. CDR1 and CDR2 (germline): MNHEY, SVGAGI. As DNA, the CDR3 is TGTGCCAGCAGTTCTCAGGGTGCTGGGGCCAACGTCCTGACTTTC. Its translation is CASSSQGAGANVLTF.

This chain uses TRBV6-6 with TRBJ1-1; weak D call: TRBD1 (5 bases). The germline V gene encodes CDR1 MNHNY and CDR2 SVGAGI (reference sequence). CDR3 size: 14 residues. The V gene lost 5 bases and the J gene lost 6 bases, with 16 bases spanning the gap. The CDR3 region has the DNA TGTGCCAGCAGTCCACCTATGGGGGGACCTGAAGCTTTCTTT. Its translation: CASSPPMGGPEAFF.

The chain carries TRBV27 and TRBJ2-1; no clear D gene. The germline V gene encodes CDR1 MNHEY and CDR2 SMNVEV (reference sequence). The CDR3 is 14 amino acids. V was shortened by 0 bases and J by 2 bases, with 5 bases between the two germline ends. In DNA form, the CDR3 reads TGTGCCAGCAGTTTATCGAGTCCCTACAATGAGCAGTTCTTC. Amino acids: CASSLSSPYNEQFF.

The rearrangement joins TRBV4-3 to TRBJ2-7; TRBD2 matches at 12 bases. Germline V gene data show CDR1 as LGHNA and CDR2 as YSLEER. The CDR3 has 15 residues. V shed 0 bases and J 4 bases; nucleotides not matched to a gene: 1. The CDR3 region has the DNA TGCGCCAGCAGCCAAGACGGGACTAGCGGGTACGAGCAGTACTTC. Translation gives CASSQDGTSGYEQYF.

CDR3 sequence reads: CASSGGGTGNTEAFF. The CDR3 coding sequence is TGCGCCAGCAGCGGTGGCGGGACGGGGAACACTGAAGCTTTCTTT. This chain uses TRBV5-1 with TRBJ1-1; D may be TRBD1 (5 bases). V lost 4 bases and J lost 1, with 14 bases in between. This CDR3 contains 15 residues. Germline CDR1 reads SGHRS; CDR2 reads YFSETQ.

The CDR3 sequence is CASSLGGGGTGELFF. The CDR3 nucleotides read TGTGCCAGCAGCTTGGGAGGGGGCGGCACCGGGGAGCTGTTTTTT. J is TRBJ2-2 and V is TRBV5-6; 7 bases are a match to TRBD1. CDR3 length: 15 amino acids. Trimming removed 0 bases from V and 4 bases from J; junction bases left unmatched: 3. Per germline, CDR1 SGHDT and CDR2 YYEEEE. Full variable domain (outside the CDR3, taken from reference TRBV5-6 and TRBJ2-2): DAGVTQSPTHLIKTRGQQVTLRCSPKSGHDTVSWYQQALGQGPQFIFQYYEEEERQRGNFPDRFSGHQFPNYSSELNVNALLLGDSALYLCASSLGGGGTGELFFGEGSRLTVL.